This T cell receptor (beta chain) is from a study of T-cell reconstitution after alpha-beta-depleted transplantation in children. This CDR3 region has 14 residues. Germline V gene data show CDR1 as MNHNS and CDR2 as SASEGT. V was pared by 7 bases and J by 5 bases, with 17 bases between. Using unique molecular identifiers, the investigators prepared the TCRbeta library. TCRdb redid the calling of the PCR reads with MiXCR, one entry per CDR3 protein. The sample includes roughly 590,000 distinct CDR3 sequences, over 15% of them seen just once. The V and J genes are TRBV6-1 and TRBJ2-5; D gene uncertain. This receptor was taken from a human donor who donated a stem cell graft to a child with acute myeloid leukemia. The sample here was PBMCs from the stem cell graft donor, taken from the stem cell graft. CDR3 loop: CASKVIRASETQYF. The DNA of the CDR3 is TGTGCCAGCAAGGTCATTCGGGCAAGTGAGACCCAGTACTTC.